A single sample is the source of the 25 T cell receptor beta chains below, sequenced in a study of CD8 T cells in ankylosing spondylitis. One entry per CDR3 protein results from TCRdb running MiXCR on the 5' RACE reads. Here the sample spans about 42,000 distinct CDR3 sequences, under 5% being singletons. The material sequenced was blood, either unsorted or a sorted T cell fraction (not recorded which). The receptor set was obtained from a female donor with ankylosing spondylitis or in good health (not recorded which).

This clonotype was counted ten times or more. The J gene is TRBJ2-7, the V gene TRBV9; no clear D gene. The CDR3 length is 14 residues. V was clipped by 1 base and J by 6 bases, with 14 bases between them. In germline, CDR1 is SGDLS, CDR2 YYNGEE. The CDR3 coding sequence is TGTGCCAGCAGCGTAACCCCTGCCGGATCCGAGCAGTACTTC. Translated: CASSVTPAGSEQYF.

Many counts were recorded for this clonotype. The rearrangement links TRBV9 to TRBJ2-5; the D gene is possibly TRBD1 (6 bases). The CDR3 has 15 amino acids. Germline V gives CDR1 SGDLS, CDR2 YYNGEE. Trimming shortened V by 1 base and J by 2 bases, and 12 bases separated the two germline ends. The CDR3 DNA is TGTGCCAGCAGCGTAAATCCGGACAGACAAGAGACCCAGTACTTC. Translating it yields CASSVNPDRQETQYF.

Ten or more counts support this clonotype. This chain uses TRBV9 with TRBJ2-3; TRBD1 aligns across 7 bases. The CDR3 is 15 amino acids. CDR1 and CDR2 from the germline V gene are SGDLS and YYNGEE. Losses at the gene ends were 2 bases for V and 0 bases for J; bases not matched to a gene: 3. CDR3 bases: TGTGCCAGCAGCGTTAGGGGGCAGAGCACAGATACGCAGTATTTT. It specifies CASSVRGQSTDTQYF.

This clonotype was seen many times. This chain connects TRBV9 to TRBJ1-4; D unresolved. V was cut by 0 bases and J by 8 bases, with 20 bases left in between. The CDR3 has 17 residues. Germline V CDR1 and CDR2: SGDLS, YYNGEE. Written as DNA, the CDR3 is TGTGCCAGCAGCGTAGATGCCCGTGGAGGGTTGCGCGAAAAACTGTTTTTT. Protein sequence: CASSVDARGGLREKLFF.

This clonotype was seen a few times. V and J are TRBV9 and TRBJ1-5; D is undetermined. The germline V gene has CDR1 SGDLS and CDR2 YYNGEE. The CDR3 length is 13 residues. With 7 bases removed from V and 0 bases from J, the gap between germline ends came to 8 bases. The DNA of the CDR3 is TGTGCCAGCGGCGACACTAGCAATCAGCCCCAGCATTTT. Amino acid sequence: CASGDTSNQPQHF.

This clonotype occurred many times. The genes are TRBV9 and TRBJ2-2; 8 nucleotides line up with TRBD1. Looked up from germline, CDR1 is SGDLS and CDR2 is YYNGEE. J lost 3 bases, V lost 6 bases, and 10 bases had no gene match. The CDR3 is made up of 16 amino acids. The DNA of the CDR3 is TGTGCCAGCACCAAGACAGGGACAGGAGACACCGGGGAGCTGTTTTTT. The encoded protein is CASTKTGTGDTGELFF.

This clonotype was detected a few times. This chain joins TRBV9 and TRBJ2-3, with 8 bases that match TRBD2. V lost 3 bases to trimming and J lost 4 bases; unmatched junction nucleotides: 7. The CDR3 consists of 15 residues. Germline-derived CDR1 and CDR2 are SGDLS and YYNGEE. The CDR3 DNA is TGTGCCAGCAGCGAGGGGGGGACTAGGGCAGATACGCAGTATTTT. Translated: CASSEGGTRADTQYF. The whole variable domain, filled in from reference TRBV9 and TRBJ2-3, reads DSGVTQTPKHLITATGQRVTLRCSPRSGDLSVYWYQQSLDQGLQFLIQYYNGEERAKGNILERFSAQQFPDLHSELNLSSLELGDSALYFCASSEGGTRADTQYFGPGTRLTVL.

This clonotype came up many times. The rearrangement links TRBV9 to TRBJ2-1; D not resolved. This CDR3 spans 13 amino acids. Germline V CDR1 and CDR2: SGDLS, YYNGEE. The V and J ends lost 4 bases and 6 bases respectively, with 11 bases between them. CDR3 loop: CASSIATANEQFF. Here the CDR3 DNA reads TGTGCCAGCAGCATAGCAACCGCCAATGAGCAGTTCTTC. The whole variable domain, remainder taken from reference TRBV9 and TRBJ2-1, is DSGVTQTPKHLITATGQRVTLRCSPRSGDLSVYWYQQSLDQGLQFLIQYYNGEERAKGNILERFSAQQFPDLHSELNLSSLELGDSALYFCASSIATANEQFFGPGTRLTVL.

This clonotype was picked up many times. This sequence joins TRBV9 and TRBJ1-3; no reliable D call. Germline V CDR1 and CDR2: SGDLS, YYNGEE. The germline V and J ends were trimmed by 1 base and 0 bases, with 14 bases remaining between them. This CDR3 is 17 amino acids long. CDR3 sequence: CASSVYDDGSSGNTIYF. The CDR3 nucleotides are TGTGCCAGCAGCGTATATGATGACGGCAGCTCTGGAAACACCATATATTTT.

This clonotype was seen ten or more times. This CDR3 reads CASSGGIPRGGTGELFF. DNA of the CDR3: TGTGCCAGCAGCGGCGGGATTCCTCGGGGGGGCACCGGGGAGCTGTTTTTT. This chain connects TRBV9 to TRBJ2-2, with 8 positions matching TRBD2. With V trimmed by 3 bases and J by 4 bases, 11 bases remained unmatched. CDR1 and CDR2 (germline): SGDLS, YYNGEE. This CDR3 is 17 amino acids long.

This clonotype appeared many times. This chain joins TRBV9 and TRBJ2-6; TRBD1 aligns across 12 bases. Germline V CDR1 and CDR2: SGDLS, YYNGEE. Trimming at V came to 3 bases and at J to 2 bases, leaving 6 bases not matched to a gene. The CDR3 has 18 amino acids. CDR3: CASSARGQGAPGANVLTF. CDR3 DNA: TGTGCCAGCAGCGCCAGGGGACAGGGGGCTCCTGGGGCCAACGTCCTGACTTTC.

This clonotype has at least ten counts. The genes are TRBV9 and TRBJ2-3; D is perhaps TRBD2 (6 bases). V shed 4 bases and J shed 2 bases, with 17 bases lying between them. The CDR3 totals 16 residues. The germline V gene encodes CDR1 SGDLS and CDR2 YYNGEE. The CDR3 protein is CASSNHLAGYTDTQYF. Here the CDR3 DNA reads TGTGCCAGCAGCAACCATCTCGCGGGGTACACAGATACGCAGTATTTT.

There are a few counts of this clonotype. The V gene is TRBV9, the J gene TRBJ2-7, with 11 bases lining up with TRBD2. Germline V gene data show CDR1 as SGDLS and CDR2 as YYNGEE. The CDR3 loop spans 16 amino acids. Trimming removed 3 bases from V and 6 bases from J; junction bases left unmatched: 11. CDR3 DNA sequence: TGTGCCAGCAGCGCACCCGGGACTAGCGGTACTCGCGAGCAGTACTTC. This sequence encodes CASSAPGTSGTREQYF. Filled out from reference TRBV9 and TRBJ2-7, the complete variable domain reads DSGVTQTPKHLITATGQRVTLRCSPRSGDLSVYWYQQSLDQGLQFLIQYYNGEERAKGNILERFSAQQFPDLHSELNLSSLELGDSALYFCASSAPGTSGTREQYFGPGTRLTVT.

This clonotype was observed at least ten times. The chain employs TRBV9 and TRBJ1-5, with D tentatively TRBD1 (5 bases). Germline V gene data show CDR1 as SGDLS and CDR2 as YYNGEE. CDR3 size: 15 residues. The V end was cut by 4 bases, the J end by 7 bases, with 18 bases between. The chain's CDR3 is CASSPTGRSGQPQHF. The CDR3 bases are TGTGCCAGCAGCCCGACGGGGCGATCGGGACAGCCCCAGCATTTT.

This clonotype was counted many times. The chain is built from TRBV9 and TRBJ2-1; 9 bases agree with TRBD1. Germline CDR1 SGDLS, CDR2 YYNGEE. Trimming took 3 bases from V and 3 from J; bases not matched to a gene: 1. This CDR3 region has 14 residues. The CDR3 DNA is TGTGCCAGCAGCGCGGGACAGGGCTACAATGAGCAGTTCTTC. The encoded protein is CASSAGQGYNEQFF.

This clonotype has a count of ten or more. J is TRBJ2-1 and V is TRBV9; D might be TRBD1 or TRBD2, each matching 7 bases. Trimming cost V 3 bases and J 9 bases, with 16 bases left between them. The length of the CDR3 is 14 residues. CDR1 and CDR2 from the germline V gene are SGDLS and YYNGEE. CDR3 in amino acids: CASSDSGGDGEQFF. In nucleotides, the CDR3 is TGTGCCAGCAGCGACTCAGGGGGGGACGGTGAGCAGTTCTTC.

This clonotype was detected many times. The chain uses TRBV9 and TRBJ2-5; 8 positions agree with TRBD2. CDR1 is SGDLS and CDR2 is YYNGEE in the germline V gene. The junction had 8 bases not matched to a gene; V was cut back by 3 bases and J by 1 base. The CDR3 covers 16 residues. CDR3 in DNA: TGTGCCAGCAGCGCCGTGAGGGCGGGGGGCCAAGAGACCCAGTACTTC. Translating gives CASSAVRAGGQETQYF.

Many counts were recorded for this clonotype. CDR3 loop: CASSVIGTGYTF. CDR3 DNA sequence: TGTGCCAGCAGCGTAATCGGGACTGGCTACACCTTC. The chain is built from TRBV9 and TRBJ1-2; tentatively, D is TRBD1 (5 bases). Trimming removed 1 base from V and 7 bases from J, with 8 bases in between. This CDR3 spans 12 amino acids. CDR1 and CDR2 (germline): SGDLS, YYNGEE.

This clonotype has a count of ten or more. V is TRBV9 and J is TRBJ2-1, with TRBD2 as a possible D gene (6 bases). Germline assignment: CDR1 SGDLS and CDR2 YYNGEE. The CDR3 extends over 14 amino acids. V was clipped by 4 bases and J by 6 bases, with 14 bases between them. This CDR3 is CASSPARGGNEQFF. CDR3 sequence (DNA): TGTGCCAGCAGCCCCGCGCGGGGAGGCAATGAGCAGTTCTTC.

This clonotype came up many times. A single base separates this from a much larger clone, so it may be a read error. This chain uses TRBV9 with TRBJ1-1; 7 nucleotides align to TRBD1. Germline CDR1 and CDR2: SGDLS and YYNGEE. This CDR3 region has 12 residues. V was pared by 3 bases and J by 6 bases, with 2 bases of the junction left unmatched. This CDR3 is CASSGDSSEAFF. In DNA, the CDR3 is TGTGCCAGCAGCGGGGACAGTTCTGAAGCTTTCTTT.

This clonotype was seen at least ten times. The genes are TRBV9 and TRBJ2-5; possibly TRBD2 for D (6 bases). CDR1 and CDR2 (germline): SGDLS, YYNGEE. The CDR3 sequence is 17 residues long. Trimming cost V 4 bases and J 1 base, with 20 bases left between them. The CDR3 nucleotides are TGTGCCAGCAGCCCTCCGGCGGTGGGGGACTTCCAAGAGACCCAGTACTTC. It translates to CASSPPAVGDFQETQYF.

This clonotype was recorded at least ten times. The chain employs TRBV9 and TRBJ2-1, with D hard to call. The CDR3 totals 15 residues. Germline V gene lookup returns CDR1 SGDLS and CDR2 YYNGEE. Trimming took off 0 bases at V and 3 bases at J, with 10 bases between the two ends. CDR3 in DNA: TGTGCCAGCAGCGTAGGTGGTATTAACTACAATGAGCAGTTCTTC. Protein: CASSVGGINYNEQFF.

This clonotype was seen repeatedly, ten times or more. This chain's CDR3 is CASSEPIGGAANSPLHF. In DNA form, the CDR3 reads TGTGCCAGCAGCGAGCCCATCGGGGGGGCTGCGAATTCACCCCTCCACTTT. V and J are TRBV9 and TRBJ1-6; D may be TRBD1 (6 bases). CDR1 SGDLS and CDR2 YYNGEE come from the germline V gene. The length of the CDR3 is 17 residues. V lost 3 bases and J 7 bases, leaving 20 bases between the germline ends.

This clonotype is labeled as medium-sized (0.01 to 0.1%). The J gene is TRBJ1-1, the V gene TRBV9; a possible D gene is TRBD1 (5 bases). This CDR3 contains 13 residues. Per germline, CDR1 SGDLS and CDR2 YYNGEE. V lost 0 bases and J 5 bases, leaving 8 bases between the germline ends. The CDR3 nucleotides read TGTGCCAGCAGCGTAGAGGGACTTACTGAAGCTTTCTTT. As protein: CASSVEGLTEAFF.

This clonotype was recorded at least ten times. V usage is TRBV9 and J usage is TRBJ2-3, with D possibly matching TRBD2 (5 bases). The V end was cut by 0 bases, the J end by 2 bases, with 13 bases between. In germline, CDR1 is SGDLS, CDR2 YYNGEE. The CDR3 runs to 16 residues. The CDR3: CASSVGDSVSTDTQYF. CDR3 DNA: TGTGCCAGCAGCGTAGGCGATAGCGTATCCACAGATACGCAGTATTTT. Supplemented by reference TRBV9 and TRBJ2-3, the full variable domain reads DSGVTQTPKHLITATGQRVTLRCSPRSGDLSVYWYQQSLDQGLQFLIQYYNGEERAKGNILERFSAQQFPDLHSELNLSSLELGDSALYFCASSVGDSVSTDTQYFGPGTRLTVL.